Following are 15 T cell receptor beta chains from one sample sequenced in a study of T cell repertoires in cytomegalovirus infection (dated by TCRdb to the late 2010s). The instrument was an Illumina HiSeq 1500. Clones were called with MiXCR by TCRdb after fastp trimmed the public reads at Q25, and only in-frame beta chains were retained. A single entry per CDR3 protein holds the most common genes and DNA from its merged rows. The sample includes a few hundred thousand distinct CDR3 sequences, with about a sixth observed a single time. Jointly, the top ten make up more than 45% of the sample. The sequenced sample was CD8+ T cells from PBMCs. Source of these receptors: a human donor in good health (CMV status not recorded). Some clones in this sample may be carry-over from other donors' samples.

The chain recombines TRBV20-1 with TRBJ2-1; TRBD2 is a possible D gene (6 bases). Per germline, CDR1 DFQATT and CDR2 SNEGSKA (reference sequence). The length of the CDR3 is 15 residues. V lost 5 bases and J 0 bases, leaving 14 bases between the germline ends. The CDR3 sequence: CSAPAGGSSYNEQFF. CDR3 in DNA: TGCAGTGCTCCTGCCGGGGGAAGCTCCTACAATGAGCAGTTCTTC.

In this sample, this clonotype turned up many times. The chain has TRBV6-1 and TRBJ2-1; D gene ambiguous. Germline lookup yields CDR1 MNHNS and CDR2 SASEGT. This CDR3 spans 16 amino acids. Trimming took off 6 bases at V and 0 bases at J, with 15 bases between the two ends. The chain's CDR3 is CASRPDYLSSYNEQFF. In nucleotides, the CDR3 is TGTGCCAGCAGGCCGGATTACTTAAGCTCCTACAATGAGCAGTTCTTC.

This clonotype was recorded at least ten times. V gene TRBV7-9 combines with J gene TRBJ1-1; 9 nucleotides line up with TRBD1. J gave up 5 bases and V 4 bases, and 8 bases lay outside the gene matches. The CDR3 runs 15 residues. Germline-derived CDR1 and CDR2 are SEHNR and FQNEAQ (reference sequence). For the CDR3, the DNA is TGTGCCAGCAGCTACTTGACCGGGACAGGGACTGAAGCTTTCTTT. Protein sequence: CASSYLTGTGTEAFF.

With regard to this clonotype: Possible read error: a much larger clone is one base away. The chain has TRBV11-2 and TRBJ2-5; TRBD2 matches at 10 bases. Germline loops: CDR1 SGHAT, CDR2 FQNNGV. The CDR3 extends over 19 amino acids. Here the CDR3 DNA reads TGTGCCAGCAGCCGACACGTGGAGCGGGGGGGAAAAAACCAAGAGTCCCAGTACTTC. This gives the protein CASSRHVERGGKNQESQYF.

This clonotype appeared a few times. This chain uses TRBV4-1 with TRBJ1-1; the D is unclear. CDR1 and CDR2 from the germline V gene are MGHRA and YSYEKL. The CDR3 extends over 15 amino acids. Trimming took 0 bases from V and 4 from J, leaving 12 bases between them. The DNA of the CDR3 is TGCGCCAGCAGCCAAGACACTGCCCTGGGCACTGAAGCTTTCTTT. As protein: CASSQDTALGTEAFF.

The table lists this clonotype with many counts. This rearrangement joins TRBV7-8 to TRBJ1-3; the D is unclear. Per germline, CDR1 SGHVS and CDR2 FQNEAQ. CDR3 length: 15 residues. V was trimmed by 5 bases and J by 0 bases, leaving 11 bases between them. CDR3 protein: CASSLWVASGNTIYF. CDR3 coding DNA: TGTGCCAGCAGCCTCTGGGTTGCCTCTGGAAACACCATATATTTT.

This clonotype was seen a handful of times. This chain links TRBV2 with TRBJ1-1; perhaps TRBD1 as D (6 bases). V was cut by 5 bases and J by 0 bases, with 13 bases left in between. This CDR3 has 15 residues. Germline CDR1 reads SNHLY; CDR2 reads FYNNEI. CDR3 region: CASSTGQTMNTEAFF. In DNA, the CDR3 is TGTGCCAGCAGTACCGGACAGACCATGAACACTGAAGCTTTCTTT.

This clonotype has more than one count but fewer than ten. This chain joins TRBV3-1 and TRBJ2-2, with D unclear. Germline CDR1 reads LGHDT; CDR2 reads YNNKEL (reference sequence). The V end lost 1 base, the J end lost 1 base, and 10 bases lay between the germline ends. The CDR3 loop spans 16 amino acids. This chain's CDR3 is CASSQARSMNTGELFF. The CDR3, as DNA: TGTGCCAGCAGCCAAGCGCGATCTATGAACACCGGGGAGCTGTTTTTT. Variable domain in full (rest from reference TRBV3-1 and TRBJ2-2): DTAVSQTPKYLVTQMGNDKSIKCEQNLGHDTMYWYKQDSKKFLKIMFSYNNKELIINETVPNRFSPKSPDKAHLNLHINSLELGDSAVYFCASSQARSMNTGELFFGEGSRLTVL.

This clonotype was recorded a few times. This chain uses TRBV7-9 with TRBJ2-3; D may be TRBD2 (7 bases). Germline CDR1 and CDR2: SEHNR and FQNEAQ (reference sequence). Between the trimmed V and J ends, which lost 4 bases and 2 bases, there was a span of 13 bases. This CDR3 region has 15 residues. CDR3 DNA: TGTGCCAGCAGCTCGAGGGGGGGTATCACAGATACGCAGTATTTT. Protein: CASSSRGGITDTQYF.

The rearrangement links TRBV20-1 to TRBJ2-7; 12 bases align to TRBD2. The CDR3 contains 13 residues. Germline V gives CDR1 DFQATT, CDR2 SNEGSKA (reference sequence). V lost 6 bases, J lost 4 bases, and 4 bases stayed unmatched. The CDR3 DNA reads TGCAGTGCCGAGACTAGCGGGGGTTACGAGCAGTACTTC. Amino acid sequence: CSAETSGGYEQYF.

This clonotype was seen ten or more times. The rearrangement uses TRBV28 and TRBJ2-7; 11 positions agree with TRBD1. CDR3 length: 15 amino acids. Trimming at V came to 5 bases and at J to 7 bases, leaving 10 bases not matched to a gene. Germline V gives CDR1 MDHEN, CDR2 SYDVKM. DNA for the CDR3: TGTGCCAGCAGTACCTGGGACAGGGGGTCAGGAGAGCAGTACTTC. Its protein product is CASSTWDRGSGEQYF.

This clonotype has a count of ten or more. CDR3 nucleotide sequence: TGTGCCAGCAGCTACATCGGGGGGGCCGGTAATGAGCAGTTCTTC. Residues: CASSYIGGAGNEQFF. This chain joins TRBV7-2 and TRBJ2-1, with 8 bases lining up with TRBD2. Trimming at V came to 4 bases and at J to 7 bases, leaving 9 bases not matched to a gene. This CDR3 contains 15 residues. Germline-derived CDR1 and CDR2 are SGHTA and FQGNSA.

The chain recombines TRBV25-1 with TRBJ2-1; D may be TRBD1 (6 bases). Germline V gene data show CDR1 as MGHDK and CDR2 as SYGVNS. V was trimmed by 6 bases and J by 6 bases, leaving 9 bases between them. The CDR3 spans 12 residues. CDR3 sequence (DNA): TGTGCCAGCAGCTACAGGGTCAATGAGCAGTTCTTC. Its protein product is CASSYRVNEQFF.

This clonotype was found many times. The chain combines TRBV5-6 with TRBJ2-7; 9 bases line up with TRBD1. The ends lost 4 bases at V and 3 bases at J; junction bases unmatched: 5. CDR1 and CDR2 from the germline V gene are SGHDT and YYEEEE. The length of the CDR3 is 14 residues. CDR3 loop: CASSPGTGLYEQYF. CDR3 sequence (DNA): TGTGCCAGCAGCCCCGGGACAGGGCTCTACGAGCAGTACTTC. The variable domain in full, with the rest retrieved from reference TRBV5-6 and TRBJ2-7, is DAGVTQSPTHLIKTRGQQVTLRCSPKSGHDTVSWYQQALGQGPQFIFQYYEEEERQRGNFPDRFSGHQFPNYSSELNVNALLLGDSALYLCASSPGTGLYEQYFGPGTRLTVT.

This clonotype showed up many times. The chain uses TRBV6-2 or TRBV6-3 and TRBJ1-6, with D uncertain. This CDR3 is built from 15 residues. Deletions cut 5 bases from V and 7 bases from J, with 15 bases between. Germline CDR1 reads MNHEY; CDR2 reads SVGEGT. Here the CDR3 reads CASSHAETENSPLHF. The CDR3 DNA is TGTGCCAGCAGTCACGCCGAGACTGAGAATTCACCCCTCCACTTT.